The rows below give T cell receptor beta chains drawn from one sample of a study of tumor-infiltrating lymphocytes in primary liver carcinoma. TCRdb used MiXCR to reprocess the multiplex PCR reads, holding one entry per CDR3 protein. The sample shows 150,000 to 200,000 distinct CDR3 sequences, about two thirds of them seen only once. The source material was peripheral blood. The receptors derive from a woman aged 60-70 years with primary liver carcinoma and hepatitis B virus infection. Each CDR3 is given with its conserved first and last residue. The order of the fields is clone size, D gene, V gene, J gene, CDR3 protein, CDR3 DNA. D genes are given only for firm matches. Clone sizes are given selectively: once, few, many, or a class where the clone is expanded.

-	-	TRBV5-5	TRBJ2-5	CASSPSRAQETQCF	TGTGCCAGCAGTCCCTCCCGGGCCCAAGAGACCCAGTGCTTC
many	TRBD2	TRBV29-1	TRBJ2-2	CSVEPGGNTGELFF	TGCAGCGTTGAGCCGGGAGGGAACACCGGGGAGCTGTTTTTT
few	-	TRBV7-9	TRBJ2-7	CAGGLSGIPYEQYF	TGTGCCGGGGGTTTAAGCGGAATCCCTTACGAGCAGTACTTC
many	-	TRBV6-5	TRBJ2-4	CASRRRAAKNIQYF	TGTGCCAGCCGAAGAAGGGCAGCCAAAAACATTCAGTACTTC
-	TRBD2	TRBV5-8	TRBJ2-1	CASSHGLALGSYNEQSF	TGTGCCAGCAGCCATGGACTAGCTTTAGGCTCCTACAATGAGCAGTCCTTC
-	-	TRBV28	TRBJ2-1	CVSSLGGSSYNEQFF	TGTGTCAGCAGTTTAGGAGGGAGCTCCTACAATGAGCAGTTCTTC
many	-	TRBV4-1	TRBJ2-2	CASRGTENTGELFF	TGCGCCAGCAGAGGGACGGAGAACACCGGGGAGCTGTTTTTT
-	-	TRBV11-2	TRBJ2-1	CASSIVMADPYNDQFF	TGTGCCAGCAGCATAGTTATGGCAGACCCCTACAATGATCAGTTCTTC
many	-	TRBV11-2	TRBJ1-4	CASSLGPLSALFF	TGTGCCAGCAGCTTAGGGCCTTTGTCGGCACTGTTTTTT
-	TRBD2	TRBV11-3	TRBJ2-3	CASIFGTSIDTQYF	TGTGCCAGCATCTTCGGGACTAGCATAGATACGCAGTATTTT
-	-	TRBV7-8	TRBJ1-2	CASSLAAGTNYGYTF	TGTGCCAGCAGCTTAGCGGCAGGAACTAACTATGGCTACACCTTC
few	-	TRBV6-1	TRBJ1-2	CATRTENYGYTF	TGTGCCACAAGGACAGAAAACTATGGCTACACCTTC
few	-	TRBV11-2	TRBJ2-5	CASCARETQYF	TGTGCCAGCTGCGCAAGAGAGACTCAGTACTTC
-	TRBD2	TRBV29-1	TRBJ2-1	CSVSELKNAPSGYHSEQFF	TGCAGCGTTTCTGAACTCAAGAACGCCCCTAGCGGGTACCACAGTGAGCAGTTCTTC
-	-	TRBV12-3/TRBV12-4	TRBJ2-5	CASSVWPRKDTETQYF	TGTGCCAGCAGTGTGTGGCCCCGGAAGGATACAGAGACCCAGTACTTC
-	-	TRBV30	TRBJ2-5	CAWSIHETQYF	TGTGCCTGGTCTATACATGAGACCCAGTACTTC
few	-	TRBV7-9	TRBJ2-7	CASSPPGTRSYEQYF	TGTGCCAGCAGCCCCCCCGGGACGAGGTCCTACGAGCAGTACTTC
-	-	TRBV6-1	TRBJ2-3	CASSEALGGPRVTQYF	TGTGCCAGCAGTGAAGCGCTGGGGGGTCCACGAGTTACGCAGTATTTT
-	-	TRBV11-1	TRBJ2-2	CASSPRPARAWELFF	TGTGCCAGCAGCCCTCGACCAGCCAGGGCCTGGGAGCTGTTTTTT
-	-	TRBV11-2	TRBJ1-2	CASSLARVYGYTF	TGTGCTAGCAGCTTAGCTAGGGTCTATGGCTACACCTTC
-	TRBD1	TRBV14	TRBJ1-1	CASSQVGGGYTEAFF	TGTGCCAGCAGCCAGGTAGGGGGCGGGTACACTGAAGCTTTCTTT
-	TRBD2	TRBV11-2	TRBJ2-2	CANNSGLAGVYTGELFF	TGTGCCAACAACTCCGGACTAGCGGGAGTCTACACCGGGGAGCTGTTTTTT
-	TRBD1	TRBV30	TRBJ1-2	CTRTQGADGYTF	TGTACCCGGACGCAGGGGGCGGATGGCTACACCTTC
-	TRBD1	TRBV11-2	TRBJ1-1	CTSSLGDRIQNTEAFF	TGTACTAGCAGCTTAGGGGACAGAATACAAAACACTGAAGCTTTCTTT
-	-	TRBV7-9	TRBJ2-7	CASSRTSKQYF	TGTGCCAGCAGCCGAACATCCAAGCAGTACTTC
-	-	TRBV6-6	TRBJ2-3	CASSHWLGMRSTDTQYF	TGTGCCAGCAGTCATTGGTTGGGCATGCGAAGCACAGATACGCAGTATTTT
-	-	TRBV7-8	TRBJ2-1	CASSRPLVDPYNEQFF	TGTGCCAGCAGCCGTCCCCTAGTGGATCCTTACAATGAGCAGTTCTTC
-	-	TRBV28	TRBJ2-6	CASSLRTFSGANVLTF	TGTGCCAGCAGTCTCCGAACGTTCTCTGGGGCCAACGTCCTGACTTTC
-	TRBD1	TRBV29-1	TRBJ1-2	CSTVRDSTDGYTF	TGCAGCACCGTTCGGGACAGCACTGACGGCTACACCTTC
many	TRBD1	TRBV6-5	TRBJ1-4	CASNPGQGNEKLFF	TGTGCCAGCAACCCGGGACAGGGTAATGAAAAACTGTTTTTT
-	TRBD1	TRBV7-9	TRBJ1-1	CASSRGTGNTDAFF	TGTGCCAGCAGCCGGGGGACAGGGAACACTGATGCTTTCTTT
-	-	TRBV29-1	TRBJ2-7	CSVAPGGTRCEQYF	TGCAGCGTTGCCCCCGGTGGGACAAGGTGTGAGCAGTACTTC
many	-	TRBV4-1	TRBJ2-2	CASSQPTTPRGELFF	TGCGCCAGCAGCCAACCTACCACCCCCCGCGGGGAGCTGTTTTTT
-	-	TRBV10-3	TRBJ1-1	CGISPRTESEALF	TGTGGCATCAGCCCTAGAACGGAGTCTGAAGCTCTCTTT
-	-	TRBV7-9	TRBJ1-1	CASSLMEVGEAFF	TGTGCCAGCAGCTTAATGGAAGTCGGTGAAGCTTTCTTT
few	TRBD2	TRBV28	TRBJ2-4	CASRPAGGANIQYF	TGTGCCAGCAGACCCGCGGGGGGCGCGAACATTCAGTACTTC
-	TRBD2	TRBV6-1	TRBJ2-1	CGSSAFPAATSESNEQFF	TGTGGCAGCAGTGCTTTCCCCGCCGCGACTAGCGAGAGCAATGAGCAGTTCTTC
many	-	TRBV6-1	TRBJ1-1	CASLRGDRAFF	TGTGCCAGCCTACGTGGAGATAGAGCTTTCTTT
-	-	TRBV6-5	TRBJ2-7	CASSFRNGAYEQYF	TGTGCCAGCAGTTTCCGGAACGGGGCCTACGAGCAGTACTTC
-	TRBD1	TRBV11-3	TRBJ2-1	CASSQFGTVERQCF	TGTGCCAGCAGCCAGTTTGGGACAGTGGAAAGGCAGTGCTTC
-	-	TRBV11-2	TRBJ1-6	CVSSFVEWGRRDYSPLNF	TGTGTCAGCAGCTTTGTTGAATGGGGCAGAAGAGATTATTCACCCCTCAACTTT
-	TRBD2	TRBV28	TRBJ2-2	CASSTPFGGGDTGVLFF	TGTGCCAGCAGTACCCCGTTCGGGGGGGGCGACACCGGGGTGCTGTTTTTT